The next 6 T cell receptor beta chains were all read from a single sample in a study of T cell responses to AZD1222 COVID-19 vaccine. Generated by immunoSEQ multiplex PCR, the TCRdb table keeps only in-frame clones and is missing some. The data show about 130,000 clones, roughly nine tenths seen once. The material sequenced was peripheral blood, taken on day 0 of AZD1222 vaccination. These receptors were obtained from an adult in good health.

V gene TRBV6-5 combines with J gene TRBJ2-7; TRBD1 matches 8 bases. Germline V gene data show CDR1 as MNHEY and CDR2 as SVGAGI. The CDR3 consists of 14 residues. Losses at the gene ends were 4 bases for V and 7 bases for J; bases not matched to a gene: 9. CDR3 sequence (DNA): TGTGCCAGCAGTTTAGGACAGGGCGCCTGGGAGCAGTACTTC. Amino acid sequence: CASSLGQGAWEQYF.

The chain's CDR3 is CASTRGVLRSYEQYF. In nucleotides, the CDR3 is TGTGCCAGCACGAGAGGGGTTCTTAGGTCCTACGAGCAGTACTTC. V gene TRBV28 combines with J gene TRBJ2-7; D may match TRBD1 or TRBD2 (5 bases each). Germline assignment: CDR1 MDHEN and CDR2 SYDVKM. The CDR3 contains 15 residues. Between the trimmed V and J ends, which lost 7 bases and 1 base, there was a span of 17 bases. Looking up the rest from reference TRBV28 and TRBJ2-7 gives the full variable domain: DVKVTQSSRYLVKRTGEKVFLECVQDMDHENMFWYRQDPGLGLRLIYFSYDVKMKEKGDIPEGYSVSREKKERFSLILESASTNQTSMYLCASTRGVLRSYEQYFGPGTRLTVT.

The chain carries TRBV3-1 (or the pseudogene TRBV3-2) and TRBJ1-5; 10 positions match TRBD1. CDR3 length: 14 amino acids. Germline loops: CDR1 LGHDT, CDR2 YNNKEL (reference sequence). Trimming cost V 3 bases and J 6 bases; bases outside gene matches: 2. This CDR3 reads CASSHGQGVQPQHF. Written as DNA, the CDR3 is TGTGCCAGCAGCCACGGACAGGGGGTTCAGCCCCAGCATTTT.

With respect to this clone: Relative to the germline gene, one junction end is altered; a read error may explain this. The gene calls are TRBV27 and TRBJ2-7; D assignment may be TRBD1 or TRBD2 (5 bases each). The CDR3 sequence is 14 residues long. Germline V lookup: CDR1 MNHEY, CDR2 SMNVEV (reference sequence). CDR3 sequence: CASSVSGTFYEQYF. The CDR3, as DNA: TGTGCCAGCAGTGTATCCGGGACCTTCTACGAGCAGTACTTC.

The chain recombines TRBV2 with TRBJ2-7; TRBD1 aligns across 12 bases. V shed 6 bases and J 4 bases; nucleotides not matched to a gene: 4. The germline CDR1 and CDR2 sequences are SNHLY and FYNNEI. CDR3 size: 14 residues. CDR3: CASREGQGAYEQYF. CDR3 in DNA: TGTGCCAGCAGGGAGGGACAGGGGGCGTACGAGCAGTACTTC. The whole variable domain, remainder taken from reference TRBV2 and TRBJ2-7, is EPEVTQTPSHQVTQMGQEVILRCVPISNHLYFYWYRQILGQKVEFLVSFYNNEISEKSEIFDDQFSVERPDGSNFTLKIRSTKLEDSAMYFCASREGQGAYEQYFGPGTRLTVT.

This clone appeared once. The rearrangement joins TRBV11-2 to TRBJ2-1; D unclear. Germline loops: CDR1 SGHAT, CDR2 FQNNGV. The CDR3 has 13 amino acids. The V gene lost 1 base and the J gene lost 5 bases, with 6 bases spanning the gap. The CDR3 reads CASSLGVDNEQFF. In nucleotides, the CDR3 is TGTGCCAGCAGCTTAGGCGTAGACAATGAGCAGTTCTTC. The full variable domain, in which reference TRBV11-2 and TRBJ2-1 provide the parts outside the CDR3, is EAGVAQSPRYKIIEKRQSVAFWCNPISGHATLYWYQQILGQGPKLLIQFQNNGVVDDSQLPKDRFSAERLKGVDSTLKIQPAKLEDSAVYLCASSLGVDNEQFFGPGTRLTVL.